This TCR beta chain emerged from a study of OX40 agonist ivuxolimab in advanced cancers. Study results and limitations: The mean number of expanded clones was higher in CD8+ T cells than in CD4+. Nonresponders included some who also had low normalized T-cell clonal expansion.

Germline V gives CDR1 SNHLY, CDR2 FYNNEI. The CDR3 has 10 residues. Between the trimmed V and J ends, which lost 5 bases and 4 bases, there was a span of 1 base. The data were produced by immunoSEQ multiplex PCR, yet TCRdb's version contains in-frame clones alone and is incomplete. The sample includes fewer than 85,000 clones, more than 80% seen only once; the top ten take about 10%. On this clone: Its antigen is undetermined.

Researchers took blood at baseline, on cycle 4 day 1, and on cycle 7 day 1. The TCR comes from an adult with an advanced solid tumor such as melanoma, head and neck, liver or kidney cancer. Sequencing was performed on CD4+ or CD8+ T cells sorted from blood, taken in a trial of the OX40 agonist ivuxolimab. V usage is TRBV2 and J usage is TRBJ2-3, with D hard to call. The CDR3 loop is CASSPDTQYF. CDR3 sequence (DNA): TGTGCCAGCAGTCCAGATACGCAGTATTTT.